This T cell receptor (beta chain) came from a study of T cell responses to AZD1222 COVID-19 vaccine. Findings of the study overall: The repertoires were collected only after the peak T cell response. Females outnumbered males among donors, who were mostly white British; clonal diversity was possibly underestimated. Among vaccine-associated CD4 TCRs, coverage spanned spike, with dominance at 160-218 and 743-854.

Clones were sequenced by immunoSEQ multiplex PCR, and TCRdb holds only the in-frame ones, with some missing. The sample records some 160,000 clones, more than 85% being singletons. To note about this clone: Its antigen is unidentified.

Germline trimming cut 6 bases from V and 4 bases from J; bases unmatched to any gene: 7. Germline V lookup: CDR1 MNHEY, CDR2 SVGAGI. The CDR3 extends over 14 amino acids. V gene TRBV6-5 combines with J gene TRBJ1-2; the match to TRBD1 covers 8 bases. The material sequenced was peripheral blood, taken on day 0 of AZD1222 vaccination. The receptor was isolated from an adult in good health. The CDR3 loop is CASRGNRGSYGYTF. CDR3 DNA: TGTGCCAGCAGGGGCAACAGGGGGAGCTATGGCTACACCTTC.